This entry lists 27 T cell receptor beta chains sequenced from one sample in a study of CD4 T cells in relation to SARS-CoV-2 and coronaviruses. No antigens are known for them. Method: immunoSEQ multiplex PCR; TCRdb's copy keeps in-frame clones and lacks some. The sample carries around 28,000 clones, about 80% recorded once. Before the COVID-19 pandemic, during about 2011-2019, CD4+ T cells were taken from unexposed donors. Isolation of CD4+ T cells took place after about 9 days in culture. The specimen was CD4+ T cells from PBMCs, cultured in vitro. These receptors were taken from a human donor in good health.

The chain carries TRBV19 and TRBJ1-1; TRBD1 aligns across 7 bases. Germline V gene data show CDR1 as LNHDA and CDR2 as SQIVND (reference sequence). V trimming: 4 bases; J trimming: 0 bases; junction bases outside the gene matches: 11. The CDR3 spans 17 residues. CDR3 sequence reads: CASSTPLGGIMNTEAFF. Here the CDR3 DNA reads TGTGCCAGTAGTACACCCTTAGGGGGCATAATGAACACTGAAGCTTTCTTT.

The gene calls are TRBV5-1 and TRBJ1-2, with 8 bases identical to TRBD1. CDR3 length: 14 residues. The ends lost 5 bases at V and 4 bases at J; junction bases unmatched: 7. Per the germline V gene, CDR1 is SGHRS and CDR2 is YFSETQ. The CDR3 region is CASSSGQGSYGYTF. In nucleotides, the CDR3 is TGCGCCAGCAGTTCAGGACAGGGATCCTATGGCTACACCTTC.

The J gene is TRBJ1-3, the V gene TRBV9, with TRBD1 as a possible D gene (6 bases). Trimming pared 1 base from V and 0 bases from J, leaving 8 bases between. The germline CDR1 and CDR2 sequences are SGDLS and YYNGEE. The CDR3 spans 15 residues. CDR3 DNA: TGTGCCAGCAGCGTACAGGGGTACTCTGGAAACACCATATATTTT. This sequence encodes CASSVQGYSGNTIYF.

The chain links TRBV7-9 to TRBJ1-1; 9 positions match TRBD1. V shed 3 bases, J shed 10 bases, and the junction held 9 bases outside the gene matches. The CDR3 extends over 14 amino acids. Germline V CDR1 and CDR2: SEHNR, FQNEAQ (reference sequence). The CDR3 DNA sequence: TGTGCCAGCAGCTTCGAGACAGGGGGGCTTTTAGCTTTCTTT. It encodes CASSFETGGLLAFF.

The CDR3 DNA is TGCGCCAGCAGTCAATCGGGGGGAACAGATACGCAGTATTTT. As protein: CASSQSGGTDTQYF. The chain uses TRBV23-1 and TRBJ2-3, with a weak D call TRBD2 (6 bases). Being an ORF, TRBV23-1 has a function that is uncertain. CDR3 size: 14 residues. Trimming left V 0 bases short and J 3 bases short, with 7 bases between.

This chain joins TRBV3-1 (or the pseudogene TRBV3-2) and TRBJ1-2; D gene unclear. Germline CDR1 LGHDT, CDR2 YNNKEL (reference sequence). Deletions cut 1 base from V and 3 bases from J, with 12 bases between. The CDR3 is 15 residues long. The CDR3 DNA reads TGTGCCAGCAGCCAAGGCGCTTCGAGAGACTATGGCTACACCTTC. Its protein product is CASSQGASRDYGYTF.

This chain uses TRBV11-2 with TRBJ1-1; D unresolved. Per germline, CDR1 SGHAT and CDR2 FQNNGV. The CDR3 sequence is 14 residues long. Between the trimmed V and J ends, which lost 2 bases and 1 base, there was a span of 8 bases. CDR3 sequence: CASSLFVGNTEAFF. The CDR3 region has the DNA TGTGCCAGCAGCTTATTTGTTGGGAACACTGAAGCTTTCTTT.

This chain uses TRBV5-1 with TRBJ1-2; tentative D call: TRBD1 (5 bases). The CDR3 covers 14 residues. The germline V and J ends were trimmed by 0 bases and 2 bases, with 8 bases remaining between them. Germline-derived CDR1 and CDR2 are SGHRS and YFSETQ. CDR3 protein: CASSLGQKNYGYTF. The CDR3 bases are TGCGCCAGCAGCTTGGGACAGAAAAACTATGGCTACACCTTC.

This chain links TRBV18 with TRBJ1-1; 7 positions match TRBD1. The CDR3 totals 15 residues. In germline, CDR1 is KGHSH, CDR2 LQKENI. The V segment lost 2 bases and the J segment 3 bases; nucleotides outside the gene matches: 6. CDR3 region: CASSPSRQGDTEAFF. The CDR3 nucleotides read TGTGCCAGCTCACCATCTCGACAGGGTGACACTGAAGCTTTCTTT.

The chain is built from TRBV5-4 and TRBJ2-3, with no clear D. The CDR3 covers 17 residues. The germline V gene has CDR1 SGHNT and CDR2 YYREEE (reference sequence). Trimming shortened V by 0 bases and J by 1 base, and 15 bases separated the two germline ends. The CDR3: CASSLVTFGFRTDTQYF. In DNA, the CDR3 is TGTGCCAGCAGCTTGGTAACTTTCGGGTTTCGCACAGATACGCAGTATTTT. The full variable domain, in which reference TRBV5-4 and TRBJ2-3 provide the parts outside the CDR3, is ETGVTQSPTHLIKTRGQQVTLRCSSQSGHNTVSWYQQALGQGPQFIFQYYREEENGRGNFPPRFSGLQFPNYSSELNVNALELDDSALYLCASSLVTFGFRTDTQYFGPGTRLTVL.

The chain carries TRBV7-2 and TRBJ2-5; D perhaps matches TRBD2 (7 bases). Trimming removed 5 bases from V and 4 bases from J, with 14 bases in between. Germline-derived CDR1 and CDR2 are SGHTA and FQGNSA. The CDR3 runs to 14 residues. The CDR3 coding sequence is TGTGCCAGCAGCAGAGGGGGGGTGGGAGAGACCCAGTACTTC. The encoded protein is CASSRGGVGETQYF.

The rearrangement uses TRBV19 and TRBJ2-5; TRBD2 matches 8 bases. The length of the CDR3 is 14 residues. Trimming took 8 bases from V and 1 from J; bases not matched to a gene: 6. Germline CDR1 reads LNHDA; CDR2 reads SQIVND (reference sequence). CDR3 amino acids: CASSPSGLQETQYF. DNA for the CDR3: TGTGCCAGTTCTCCTAGCGGGCTCCAAGAGACCCAGTACTTC. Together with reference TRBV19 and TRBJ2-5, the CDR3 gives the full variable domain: DGGITQSPKYLFRKEGQNVTLSCEQNLNHDAMYWYRQDPGQGLRLIYYSQIVNDFQKGDIAEGYSVSREKKESFPLTVTSAQKNPTAFYLCASSPSGLQETQYFGPGTRLLVL.

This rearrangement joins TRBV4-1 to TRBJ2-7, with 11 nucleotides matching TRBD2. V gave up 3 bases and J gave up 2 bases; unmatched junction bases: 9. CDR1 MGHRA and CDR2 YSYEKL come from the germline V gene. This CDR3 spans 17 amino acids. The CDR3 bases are TGCGCCAGCAGCCATACTCCGACTAGCGGGGCAACCTACGAGCAGTACTTC. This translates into CASSHTPTSGATYEQYF.

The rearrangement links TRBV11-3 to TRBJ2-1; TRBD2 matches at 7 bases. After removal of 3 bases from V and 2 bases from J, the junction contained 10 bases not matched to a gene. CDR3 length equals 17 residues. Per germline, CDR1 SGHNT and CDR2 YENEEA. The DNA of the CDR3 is TGTGCCAGCAGCTTTTCTGTCGGGGGGATGACCTACAATGAGCAGTTCTTC. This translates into CASSFSVGGMTYNEQFF. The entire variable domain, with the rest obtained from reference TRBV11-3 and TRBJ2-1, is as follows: EAGVVQSPRYKIIEKKQPVAFWCNPISGHNTLYWYLQNLGQGPELLIRYENEEAVDDSQLPKDRFSAERLKGVDSTLKIQPAELGDSAVYLCASSFSVGGMTYNEQFFGPGTRLTVL.

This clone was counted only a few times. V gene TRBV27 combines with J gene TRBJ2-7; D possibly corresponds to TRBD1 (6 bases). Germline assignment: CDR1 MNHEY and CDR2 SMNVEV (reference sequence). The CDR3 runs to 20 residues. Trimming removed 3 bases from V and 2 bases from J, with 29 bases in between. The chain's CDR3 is CASSFSVGGGGTHWAYEQYF. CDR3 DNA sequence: TGTGCCAGCAGTTTCTCCGTAGGTGGGGGCGGCACACATTGGGCCTACGAGCAGTACTTC.

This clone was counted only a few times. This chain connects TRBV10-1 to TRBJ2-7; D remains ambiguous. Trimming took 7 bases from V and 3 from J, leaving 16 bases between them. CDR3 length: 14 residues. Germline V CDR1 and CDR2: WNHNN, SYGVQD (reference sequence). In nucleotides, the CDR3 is TGCGCCAGCAAGGTAAGAGGAGACTTCTACGAGCAGTACTTC. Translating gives CASKVRGDFYEQYF.

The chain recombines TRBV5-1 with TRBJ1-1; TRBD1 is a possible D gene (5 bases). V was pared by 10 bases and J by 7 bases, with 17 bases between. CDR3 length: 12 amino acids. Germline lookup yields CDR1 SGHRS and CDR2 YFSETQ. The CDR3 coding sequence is TGCGCCGGCGGGCGGGGGAGCGTTGAAGCTTTCTTT. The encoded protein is CAGGRGSVEAFF. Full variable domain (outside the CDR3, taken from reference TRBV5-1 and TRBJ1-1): KAGVTQTPRYLIKTRGQQVTLSCSPISGHRSVSWYQQTPGQGLQFLFEYFSETQRNKGNFPGRFSGRQFSNSRSEMNVSTLELGDSALYLCAGGRGSVEAFFGQGTRLTVV.

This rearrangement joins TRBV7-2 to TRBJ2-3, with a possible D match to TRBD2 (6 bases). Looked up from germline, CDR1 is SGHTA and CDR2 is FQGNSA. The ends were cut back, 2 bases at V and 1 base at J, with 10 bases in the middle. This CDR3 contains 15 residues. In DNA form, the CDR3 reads TGTGCCAGCAGCTTAATAGCGGTGGGCACAGATACGCAGTATTTT. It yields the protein CASSLIAVGTDTQYF.

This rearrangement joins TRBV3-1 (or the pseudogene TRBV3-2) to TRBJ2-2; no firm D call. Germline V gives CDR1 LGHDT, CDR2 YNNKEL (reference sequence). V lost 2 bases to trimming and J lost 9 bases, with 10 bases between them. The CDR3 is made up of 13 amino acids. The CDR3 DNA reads TGTGCCAGCAGCCAAAACACCGCGAGGGAGCTGTTTTTT. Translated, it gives CASSQNTARELFF.

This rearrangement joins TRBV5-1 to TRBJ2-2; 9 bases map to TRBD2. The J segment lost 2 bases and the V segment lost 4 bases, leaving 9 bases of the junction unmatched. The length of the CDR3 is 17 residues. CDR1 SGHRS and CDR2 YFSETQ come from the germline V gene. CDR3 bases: TGCGCCAGCAGCCAGAATCTAGCGGGGCAAAACACCGGGGAGCTGTTTTTT. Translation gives CASSQNLAGQNTGELFF.

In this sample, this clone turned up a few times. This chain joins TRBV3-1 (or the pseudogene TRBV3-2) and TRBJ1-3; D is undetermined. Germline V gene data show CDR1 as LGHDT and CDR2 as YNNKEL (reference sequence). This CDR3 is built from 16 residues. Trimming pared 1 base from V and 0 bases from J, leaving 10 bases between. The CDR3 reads CASSQVSQYSGNTIYF. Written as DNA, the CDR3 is TGTGCCAGCAGCCAAGTAAGTCAGTACTCTGGAAACACCATATATTTT.

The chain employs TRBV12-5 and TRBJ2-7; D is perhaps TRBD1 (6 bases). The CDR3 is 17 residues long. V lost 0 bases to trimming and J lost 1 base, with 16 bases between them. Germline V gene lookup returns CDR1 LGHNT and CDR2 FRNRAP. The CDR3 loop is CASGLVPPGVTSYEQYF. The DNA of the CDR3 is TGTGCTAGTGGTTTGGTACCCCCAGGGGTAACTTCCTACGAGCAGTACTTC.

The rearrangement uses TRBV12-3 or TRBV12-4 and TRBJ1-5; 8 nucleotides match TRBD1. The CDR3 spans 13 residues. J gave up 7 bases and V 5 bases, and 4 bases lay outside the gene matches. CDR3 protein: CASSPDRGQPQHF. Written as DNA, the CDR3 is TGTGCCAGCAGTCCTGACAGGGGACAGCCCCAGCATTTT.

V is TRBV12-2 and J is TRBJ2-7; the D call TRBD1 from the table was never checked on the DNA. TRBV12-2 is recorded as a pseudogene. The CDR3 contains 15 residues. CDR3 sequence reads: CASRLVQVATYEQYF. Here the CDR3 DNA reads TGTGCAAGTCGCTTAGTTCAGGTGGCTACCTACGAGCAGTACTTC.

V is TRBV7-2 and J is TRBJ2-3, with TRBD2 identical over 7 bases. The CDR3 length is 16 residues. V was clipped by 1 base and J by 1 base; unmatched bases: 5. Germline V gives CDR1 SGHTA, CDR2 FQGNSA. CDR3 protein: CASSLGLAGGTDTQYF. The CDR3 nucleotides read TGTGCCAGCAGCTTAGGACTGGCGGGGGGCACAGATACGCAGTATTTT.

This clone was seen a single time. CDR3 coding DNA: TGTGCCAGCAGCTTGAGTAGGGGCTGGGAGACCCAGTACTTC. This sequence encodes CASSLSRGWETQYF. This chain joins TRBV5-8 and TRBJ2-5, with D tentatively TRBD1 (5 bases). Germline-derived CDR1 and CDR2 are SGHTS and YDEGEE. The V end lost 1 base, the J end lost 5 bases, and 12 bases lay between the germline ends. The CDR3 spans 14 residues.

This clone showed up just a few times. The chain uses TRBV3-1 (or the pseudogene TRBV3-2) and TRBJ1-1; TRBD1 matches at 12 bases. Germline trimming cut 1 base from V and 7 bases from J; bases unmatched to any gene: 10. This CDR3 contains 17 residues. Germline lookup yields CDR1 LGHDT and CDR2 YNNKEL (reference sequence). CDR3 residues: CASSQGGGQGAPIEAFF. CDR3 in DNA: TGTGCCAGCAGCCAAGGGGGGGGACAGGGGGCCCCGATTGAAGCTTTCTTT.